This T cell receptor beta chain was captured by sequencing in a study of spatial heterogeneity in lung cancer. At the level of the study: Sequencing covered available follow-up PBMC samples collected a median of about 22 months after resection. Averaged across combinations, each unique TCR and UMI pairing appeared more than ten times in raw reads, which were uncorrected. Regarding the study as a whole: Compared with follow-up, resection was when ubiquitous expanded tumor TCRs appeared in blood more.

The sample's time point: blood at routine non-recurrence follow-up after resection. Extraction of whole RNA from tumor, nontumor lung or frozen PBMC preceded unsorted sequencing. Using its own MiXCR run on the 5' RACE reads, TCRdb lists one record per CDR3 protein. The sample holds some 110,000 distinct CDR3 sequences; over 9% are singletons and the top ten take approximately 16%. Comment on this clonotype: What it binds is not known.

The CDR3 loop spans 19 amino acids. Trimming removed 1 base from V and 0 bases from J; junction bases left unmatched: 10. Germline CDR1 is LNHNV and CDR2 is YYDKDF (reference sequence). J is TRBJ1-5 and V is TRBV15; 9 nucleotides align to TRBD1. The sequenced sample was PBMCs, obtained at follow-up. The clonotype originates from a male donor with early-stage non-small cell lung cancer. The DNA for the CDR3 is TGTGCCACCAGCAGAGTCGGGGGGACAGGGTCCCATAGCAATCAGCCCCAGCATTTT. Its translation: CATSRVGGTGSHSNQPQHF.